This T cell receptor (beta chain) was captured in a study of siplizumab effects on memory and regulatory T cells. Details on this clone: Its antigen is unidentified.

TCR templates numbering around 110,000 were assayed per sample. TCRdb's table, derived via immunoSEQ multiplex PCR, lists solely in-frame clones and lacks some. There are some 120,000 clones in the sample; roughly 95% occur only once, and around 0.16% lies in the top ten. General study findings and limits: Proliferating CD4+ or CD8+ clones, roughly 75-95% of them, lacked an assignable naive or memory phenotype. Unstimulated subsets were the mapping target of only a minor fraction of alloreactive clones. The naive T cell population seemed more diverse than memory cells and seemed a major contributor to the alloresponse.

Germline lookup yields CDR1 MDHEN and CDR2 SYDVKM. V lost 6 bases to trimming and J lost 8 bases, with 19 bases between them. The length of the CDR3 is 14 residues. This receptor was identified in a human donor in good health. Sequencing was performed on non-Treg CD4+ T cells sorted from blood. The rearrangement joins TRBV28 to TRBJ1-2; D is unclear. CDR3 DNA sequence: TGTGCCAGCAGCAGTCCTGTCCGGACCCAGGGCTACACCTTC. Translation gives CASSSPVRTQGYTF.